This entry lists 18 T cell receptor beta chains sequenced from one sample in a study of shared clonotypes between healthy human individuals. Naive CD8 cells were CD45RO-negative, positively selected for CCR7, excluding terminally differentiated effector memory CD45RA+ cells. This table comes from immunoSEQ multiplex PCR, and its TCRdb copy is limited to in-frame clones, with some not included. The table has some 2.1 million clones, just under 95% seen once; the top ten hold roughly 1%. Sequenced sample: naive CD8+ T cells sorted from blood. The source of these receptors is a man between 18 and 29 years old in good health.

V is TRBV7-9 and J is TRBJ2-7; D call uncertain. The CDR3 sequence is 12 residues long. The germline V and J ends were trimmed by 2 bases and 6 bases, with 8 bases remaining between them. Per germline, CDR1 SEHNR and CDR2 FQNEAQ (reference sequence). The CDR3 spells CASSLRVSEQYF. DNA of the CDR3: TGTGCCAGCAGCTTAAGGGTATCCGAGCAGTACTTC.

V and J are TRBV27 and TRBJ2-7; D gene unclear. V was pared by 5 bases and J by 3 bases, with 14 bases between. Germline loops: CDR1 MNHEY, CDR2 SMNVEV (reference sequence). The CDR3 has 14 amino acids. CDR3 bases: TGTGCCAGCAGTCCTGAAAGCAGTGACTACGAGCAGTACTTC. Translating gives CASSPESSDYEQYF.

The rearrangement uses TRBV5-6 and TRBJ2-5, with D perhaps matching TRBD1 (5 bases). Trimming took off 0 bases at V and 5 bases at J, with 14 bases between the two ends. Germline CDR1 and CDR2: SGHDT and YYEEEE. There are 15 residues in the CDR3. For the CDR3, the DNA is TGTGCCAGCAGCTTGGACAGGTTCTATTTGGAGACCCAGTACTTC. It translates to CASSLDRFYLETQYF.

CDR3 DNA: TGCGCCAGCAGCCAAGGATATTTGGCTAGCCAAGAGACCCAGTACTTC. It translates to CASSQGYLASQETQYF. This sequence joins TRBV4-1 and TRBJ2-5; D gene unclear. The CDR3 loop spans 16 amino acids. Trimming removed 1 base at V and 1 base at J, with 13 bases between. Germline V gene sequence: CDR1 MGHRA, CDR2 YSYEKL.

The rearrangement uses TRBV7-9 and TRBJ2-3; a possible D gene is TRBD2 (6 bases). Germline V gene sequence: CDR1 SEHNR, CDR2 FQNEAQ (reference sequence). Trimming cost V 1 base and J 2 bases, with 19 bases left between them. The CDR3 has 18 amino acids. CDR3 coding DNA: TGTGCCAGCAGCTTAGAGGGACTTTCCAAACCATACACAGATACGCAGTATTTT. Its translation is CASSLEGLSKPYTDTQYF.

The genes are TRBV2 and TRBJ1-1; 12 bases are shared with TRBD1. Germline V lookup: CDR1 SNHLY, CDR2 FYNNEI. The CDR3 length is 17 residues. The ends lost 7 bases at V and 3 bases at J; junction bases unmatched: 12. The CDR3 DNA sequence: TGTGCCAGCATCCCGGGACAGGGGGCATGGGGTGACACTGAAGCTTTCTTT. It translates to CASIPGQGAWGDTEAFF.

The chain is built from TRBV7-8 and TRBJ1-1; TRBD1 aligns across 7 bases. The germline V gene has CDR1 SGHVS and CDR2 FQNEAQ. After removal of 6 bases from V and 4 bases from J, the junction contained 14 bases not matched to a gene. The CDR3 is made up of 16 amino acids. CDR3 protein: CASSLTGLEGSTEAFF. CDR3 bases: TGTGCCAGCAGTTTGACAGGGTTAGAGGGTAGCACTGAAGCTTTCTTT. The full variable domain, with the rest looked up from reference TRBV7-8 and TRBJ1-1, is GAGVSQSPRYKVAKRGQDVALRCDPISGHVSLFWYQQALGQGPEFLTYFQNEAQLDKSGLPSDRFFAERPEGSVSTLKIQRTQQEDSAVYLCASSLTGLEGSTEAFFGQGTRLTVV.

This clone has ten or more counts. The chain recombines TRBV7-8 with TRBJ2-7; the match to TRBD1 covers 9 bases. This CDR3 is built from 15 residues. Germline assignment: CDR1 SGHVS and CDR2 FQNEAQ. After removal of 6 bases from V and 3 bases from J, the junction contained 9 bases not matched to a gene. Here the CDR3 reads CASRWGQGPSYEQYF. For the CDR3, the DNA is TGTGCCAGCAGGTGGGGACAGGGCCCAAGCTACGAGCAGTACTTC.

The chain carries TRBV27 and TRBJ2-7; 8 positions agree with TRBD1. The length of the CDR3 is 14 residues. CDR1 is MNHEY and CDR2 is SMNVEV in the germline V gene (reference sequence). V shed 5 bases, J shed 5 bases, and the junction held 8 bases outside the gene matches. CDR3 coding DNA: TGTGCCAGCAGTGTTCAGGGGGCCGCCCACGAGCAGTACTTC. Amino acids: CASSVQGAAHEQYF.

As concerns this clone: The junction departs from germline at one end; a sequencing error may be responsible. The CDR3 coding sequence is TGTGCCAGCAGTTTAGGACCTGAGCAGTTCTTC. Protein sequence: CASSLGPEQFF. The chain is built from TRBV7-6 and TRBJ2-1; D uncertain. The CDR3 spans 11 residues. CDR1 and CDR2 from the germline V gene are SGHVS and FNYEAQ.

The CDR3: CASRSTEYYEQYF. Here the CDR3 DNA reads TGTGCCAGTAGATCGACAGAGTACTACGAGCAGTACTTC. The chain combines TRBV19 with TRBJ2-7, with D maybe TRBD1 (5 bases). Germline V gene data show CDR1 as LNHDA and CDR2 as SQIVND (reference sequence). Trimming took 6 bases from V and 3 from J, leaving 12 bases between them. This CDR3 spans 13 amino acids.

This clone was picked up one time. The chain carries TRBV5-6 and TRBJ1-4; D possibly corresponds to TRBD1 (6 bases). The V end lost 1 base, the J end lost 8 bases, and 15 bases lay between the germline ends. The CDR3 runs to 15 residues. Germline values: CDR1 SGHDT, CDR2 YYEEEE. In nucleotides, the CDR3 is TGTGCCAGCAGCTTGCTCGCAGGGGTTGGGGAAAAACTGTTTTTT. Protein sequence: CASSLLAGVGEKLFF.

The chain employs TRBV19 and TRBJ2-4; D possibly corresponds to TRBD1 (6 bases). V gave up 2 bases and J gave up 8 bases, with 13 bases separating them. Germline values: CDR1 LNHDA, CDR2 SQIVND (reference sequence). CDR3 length equals 14 residues. The chain's CDR3 is CASSIRQGNDIQYF. The CDR3 DNA sequence: TGTGCCAGTAGTATAAGGCAGGGGAACGACATTCAGTACTTC.

The J gene is TRBJ2-1, the V gene TRBV5-6; 9 bases fit TRBD1. Germline trimming cut 2 bases from V and 7 bases from J; bases unmatched to any gene: 4. This CDR3 comprises 14 residues. Per the germline V gene, CDR1 is SGHDT and CDR2 is YYEEEE. The CDR3 reads CASSFGTGLNEQFF. As DNA, the CDR3 is TGTGCCAGCAGCTTCGGGACAGGGTTGAATGAGCAGTTCTTC.

CDR3 loop: CASSGSGNLYNEQFF. In DNA form, the CDR3 reads TGTGCCAGCAGCGGGAGCGGGAATCTCTACAATGAGCAGTTCTTC. The chain couples TRBV9 to TRBJ2-1, with 7 bases that match TRBD2. The CDR3 has 15 residues. The V and J ends lost 3 bases and 3 bases, in that order; junction bases with no gene match: 6. Germline loops: CDR1 SGDLS, CDR2 YYNGEE.

This clone has ten or more counts. The chain recombines TRBV29-1 with TRBJ1-6; no definite D call. The CDR3 covers 13 residues. V was clipped by 4 bases and J by 14 bases, with 18 bases between them. CDR1 is SQVTM and CDR2 is ANQGSEA in the germline V gene. The CDR3 region is CSVAHRPPATLHF. The CDR3 DNA reads as TGCAGCGTTGCTCACCGACCGCCGGCCACCCTCCACTTT.

V usage is TRBV5-4 and J usage is TRBJ2-3; D is uncertain. This CDR3 is 14 amino acids long. The V gene lost 2 bases and the J gene lost 1 base, with 8 bases spanning the gap. The germline gives CDR1 SGHNT, CDR2 YYREEE (reference sequence). The CDR3 region is CASSFDTRTDTQYF. CDR3 DNA sequence: TGTGCCAGCAGCTTCGACACTCGCACAGATACGCAGTATTTT.

The rearrangement uses TRBV7-8 and TRBJ1-5; TRBD1 matches 7 bases. The CDR3 extends over 18 amino acids. The germline CDR1 and CDR2 sequences are SGHVS and FQNEAQ. With V trimmed by 0 bases and J by 5 bases, 13 bases remained unmatched. The CDR3 is CASSLALGRDSLDQPQHF. DNA for the CDR3: TGTGCCAGCAGCTTAGCGCTTGGGAGGGACAGCCTGGATCAGCCCCAGCATTTT.